The 8 T cell receptor beta chains presented below share a single source sample, sequenced in a study of identifying expanded T cells in peripheral blood. Profiled with immunoSEQ multiplex PCR; TCRdb holds only in-frame clones, not every one. Of approximately 57,000 clones detected, roughly nine tenths appear once; the ten largest clones hold 3% to 4.5%. Input material: blood. The receptors derive from a person aged 18-69 years in good health.

V usage is TRBV9 and J usage is TRBJ1-4, with 7 bases fitting TRBD1. CDR1 SGDLS and CDR2 YYNGEE come from the germline V gene. The ends lost 3 bases at V and 5 bases at J; junction bases unmatched: 7. The CDR3 consists of 15 residues. The CDR3 nucleotides are TGTGCCAGCAGCGCCACCGGGACAGAGAATGAAAAACTGTTTTTT. Its translation is CASSATGTENEKLFF.

The chain joins TRBV5-1 to TRBJ2-5; no definite D call. The germline V gene encodes CDR1 SGHRS and CDR2 YFSETQ. CDR3 length equals 12 residues. The V end was cut by 1 base, the J end by 1 base, with 2 bases between. CDR3 protein: CASSLSQETQYF. In DNA, the CDR3 is TGCGCCAGCAGCTTGAGCCAAGAGACCCAGTACTTC.

This clone was observed a single time. The chain recombines TRBV19 with TRBJ1-1; D gene ambiguous. The CDR3 runs 12 residues. CDR1 LNHDA and CDR2 SQIVND come from the germline V gene (reference sequence). Between the trimmed V and J ends, which lost 10 bases and 5 bases, there was a span of 14 bases. DNA of the CDR3: TGTGCCACCGCGCAGGCTGGAACTGAAGCTTTCTTT. It encodes CATAQAGTEAFF.

There are a few counts of this clone. This sequence joins TRBV29-1 and TRBJ1-1, with a weak D call TRBD1 (6 bases). Germline V gene sequence: CDR1 SQVTM, CDR2 ANQGSEA. The CDR3 is 13 amino acids. Trimming pared 6 bases from V and 1 base from J, leaving 12 bases between. For the CDR3, the DNA is TGCAGCGTCGCTGGACAGCAGAACACTGAAGCTTTCTTT. Amino acids: CSVAGQQNTEAFF.

This clone appeared a few times. The J gene is TRBJ2-5, the V gene TRBV4-3; the D gene is possibly TRBD2 (6 bases). CDR1 and CDR2 (germline): LGHNA, YSLEER. V was shortened by 2 bases and J by 4 bases, with 8 bases between the two germline ends. The CDR3 has 13 residues. The CDR3 coding sequence is TGCGCCAGCAGCCAAACAGCGGGAGAGACCCAGTACTTC. The encoded protein is CASSQTAGETQYF.

This chain joins TRBV19 and TRBJ2-5, with TRBD2 matching over 10 bases. Trimming at V came to 4 bases and at J to 5 bases, leaving 13 bases not matched to a gene. Germline V gene lookup returns CDR1 LNHDA and CDR2 SQIVND (reference sequence). This CDR3 is built from 17 residues. CDR3 in amino acids: CASSKPLSGRALETQYF. In nucleotides, the CDR3 is TGTGCCAGTAGTAAGCCCCTGAGCGGGAGGGCCCTGGAGACCCAGTACTTC.

This chain uses TRBV4-2 with TRBJ2-1, with unresolved D. The V gene lost 1 base and the J gene lost 6 bases, with 4 bases spanning the gap. This CDR3 has 12 amino acids. Germline CDR1 reads LGHNA; CDR2 reads YNFKEQ. In DNA form, the CDR3 reads TGTGCCAGCAGCCAAGTACCCAATGAGCAGTTCTTC. Its protein product is CASSQVPNEQFF.

The chain combines TRBV7-2 with TRBJ1-1, with TRBD1 as a possible D gene (6 bases). Trimming removed 5 bases at V and 2 bases at J, with 15 bases between. Per germline, CDR1 SGHTA and CDR2 FQGNSA. CDR3 length: 15 amino acids. Written as DNA, the CDR3 is TGTGCCAGCAGCGCGATGGGCAGGGGTAACACTGAAGCTTTCTTT. Its protein product is CASSAMGRGNTEAFF.